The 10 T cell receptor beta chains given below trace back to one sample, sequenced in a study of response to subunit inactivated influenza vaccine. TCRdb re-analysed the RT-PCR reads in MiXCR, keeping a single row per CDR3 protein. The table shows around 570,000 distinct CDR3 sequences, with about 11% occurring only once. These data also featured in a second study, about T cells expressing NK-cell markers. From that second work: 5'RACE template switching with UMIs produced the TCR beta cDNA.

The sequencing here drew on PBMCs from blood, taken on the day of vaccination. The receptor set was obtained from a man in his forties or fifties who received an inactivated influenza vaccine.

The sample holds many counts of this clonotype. DNA for the CDR3: TGCAGTGCTAGAGCCCCAGGCACCGGGGAGCTGTTTTTT. It specifies CSARAPGTGELFF. V is TRBV20-1 and J is TRBJ2-2; D is undetermined. CDR1 DFQATT and CDR2 SNEGSKA come from the germline V gene (reference sequence). The CDR3 loop spans 13 amino acids. The ends were cut back, 1 base at V and 4 bases at J, with 7 bases in the middle.

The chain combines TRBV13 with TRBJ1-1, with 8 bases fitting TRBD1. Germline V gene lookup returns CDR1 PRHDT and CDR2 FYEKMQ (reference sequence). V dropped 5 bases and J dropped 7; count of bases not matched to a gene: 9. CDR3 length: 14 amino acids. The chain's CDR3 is CASSHDRGRGEAFF. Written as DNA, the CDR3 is TGTGCCAGCAGCCACGACAGGGGAAGGGGTGAAGCTTTCTTT.

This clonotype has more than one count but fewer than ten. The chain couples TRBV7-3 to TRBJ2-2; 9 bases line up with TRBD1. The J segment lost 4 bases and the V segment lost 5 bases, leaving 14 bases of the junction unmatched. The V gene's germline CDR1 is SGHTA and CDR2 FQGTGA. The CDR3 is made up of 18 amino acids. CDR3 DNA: TGTGCCAGCAGCACCTTGGGCCGGGACAGGGCCTCCACCGGGGAGCTGTTTTTT. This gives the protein CASSTLGRDRASTGELFF.

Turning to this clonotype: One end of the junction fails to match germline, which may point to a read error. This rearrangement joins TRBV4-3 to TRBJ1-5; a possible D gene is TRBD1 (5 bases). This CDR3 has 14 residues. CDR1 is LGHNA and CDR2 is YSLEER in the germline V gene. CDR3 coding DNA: TGCGACAGCAGCCAAGATCAGGGAAGGCAGCCCCAGCATTTT. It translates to CDSSQDQGRQPQHF.

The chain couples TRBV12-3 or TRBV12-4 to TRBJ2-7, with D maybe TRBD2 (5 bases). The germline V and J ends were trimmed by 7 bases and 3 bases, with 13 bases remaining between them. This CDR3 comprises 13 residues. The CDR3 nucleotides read TGTGCCAGCACAGAGACGGGATACTACGAGCAGTACTTC. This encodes CASTETGYYEQYF.

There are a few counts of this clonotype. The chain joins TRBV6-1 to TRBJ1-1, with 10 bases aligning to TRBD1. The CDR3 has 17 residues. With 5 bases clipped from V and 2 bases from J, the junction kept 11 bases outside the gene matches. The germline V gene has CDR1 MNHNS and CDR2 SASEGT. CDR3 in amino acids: CASSPAPGQGPNTEAFF. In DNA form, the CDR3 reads TGTGCCAGCAGTCCCGCCCCGGGACAGGGGCCCAACACTGAAGCTTTCTTT.

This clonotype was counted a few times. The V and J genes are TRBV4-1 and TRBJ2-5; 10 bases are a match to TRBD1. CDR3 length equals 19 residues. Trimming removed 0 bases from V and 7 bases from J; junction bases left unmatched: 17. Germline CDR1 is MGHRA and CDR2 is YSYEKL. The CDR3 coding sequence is TGCGCCAGCAGCCAAGAAGAGATGGCGGGACAGGGGCCGTGGAGGACCCAGTACTTC. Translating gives CASSQEEMAGQGPWRTQYF.

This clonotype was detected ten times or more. The CDR3 region has the DNA TGTGCCACCAGCCCCGGACGGAATGAGCAGTTCTTC. Protein product: CATSPGRNEQFF. The chain combines TRBV24-1 with TRBJ2-1; D gene uncertain. The CDR3 runs to 12 residues. The V gene lost 7 bases and the J gene lost 7 bases, with 10 bases spanning the gap. Per germline, CDR1 KGHDR and CDR2 SFDVKD.

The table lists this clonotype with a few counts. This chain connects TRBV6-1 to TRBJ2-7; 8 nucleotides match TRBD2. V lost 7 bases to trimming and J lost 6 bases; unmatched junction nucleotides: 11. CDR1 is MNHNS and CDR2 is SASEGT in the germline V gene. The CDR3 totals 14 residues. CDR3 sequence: CASMWERESREQYF. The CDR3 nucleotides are TGTGCCAGCATGTGGGAGCGGGAGTCACGCGAGCAGTACTTC.

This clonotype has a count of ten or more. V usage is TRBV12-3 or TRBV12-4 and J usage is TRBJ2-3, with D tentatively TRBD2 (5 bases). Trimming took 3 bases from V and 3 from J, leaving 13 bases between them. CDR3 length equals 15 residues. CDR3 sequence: CASSFRGVRTDTQYF. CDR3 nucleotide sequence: TGTGCCAGCAGTTTTCGGGGTGTTCGGACAGATACGCAGTATTTT.